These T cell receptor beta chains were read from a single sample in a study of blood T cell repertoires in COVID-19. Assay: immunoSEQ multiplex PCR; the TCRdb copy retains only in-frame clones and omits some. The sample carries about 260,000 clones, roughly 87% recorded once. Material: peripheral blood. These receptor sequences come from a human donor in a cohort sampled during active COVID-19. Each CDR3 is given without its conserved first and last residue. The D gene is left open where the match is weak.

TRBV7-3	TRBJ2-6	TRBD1	ASSLRGGRGRPGANVLT
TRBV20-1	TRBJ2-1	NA	SLDSYNEQF
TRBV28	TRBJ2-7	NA	ASSFSGIGYEQY
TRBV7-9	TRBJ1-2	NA	ASSLRIRGGYT
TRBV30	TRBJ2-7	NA	AWSVWLGKVEEQY
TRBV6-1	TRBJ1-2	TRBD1	ASSDTGGRGYT
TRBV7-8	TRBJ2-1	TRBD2	ASSLELAGAANGNEQF
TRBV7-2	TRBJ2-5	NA	ASSLGVAPLAGETQY
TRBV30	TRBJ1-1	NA	AWSRQANTEAF
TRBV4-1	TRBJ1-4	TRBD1	ASSQPTGGNEKLF
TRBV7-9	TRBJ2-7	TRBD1	ASSFGTGPYEQY
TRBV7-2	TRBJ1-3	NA	ASREGGTTSSGNTIY
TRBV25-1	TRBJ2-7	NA	ASGGTDNSYEQY
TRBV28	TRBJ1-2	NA	ASSPTGGGAYYGYT
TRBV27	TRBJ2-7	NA	ASSFGTEQY
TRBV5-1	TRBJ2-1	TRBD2	ASSLVALAGLRNEQF
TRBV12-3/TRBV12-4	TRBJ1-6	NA	ASSRQANSPLH
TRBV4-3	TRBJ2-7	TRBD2	ASSLALAGESGEQY
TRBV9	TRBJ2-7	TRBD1	ASSGPGTGALYEQY
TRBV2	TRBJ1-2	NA	ASSEGGGNYGYT
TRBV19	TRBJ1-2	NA	ASTPFSASEQGYT
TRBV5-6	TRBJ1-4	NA	ASSSGPSPFNEKLF
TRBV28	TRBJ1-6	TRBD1	ASSLGTVITNSPLH
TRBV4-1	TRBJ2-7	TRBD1	ASSHPGQGILEQY
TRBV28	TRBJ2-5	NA	ASSFIAVETQY
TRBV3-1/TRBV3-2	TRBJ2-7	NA	ASSQDSRLFAEQY
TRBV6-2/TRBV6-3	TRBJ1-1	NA	ASSYSLDSKAF
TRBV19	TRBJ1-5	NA	ASSISYVGGDGNQPQH
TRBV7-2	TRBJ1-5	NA	ASSWSRDQPQH
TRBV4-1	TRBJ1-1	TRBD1	ASSQVYRGQVNTEAF
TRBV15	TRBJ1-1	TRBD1	ATSRVVRGRLDTEAF
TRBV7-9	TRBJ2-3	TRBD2	ATLAGGPDTQY
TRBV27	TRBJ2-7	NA	ASSFEQGYEQY
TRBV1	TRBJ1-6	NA	TSSRGRRDRGNSPLH
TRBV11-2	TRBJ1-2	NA	ASSQDFNYGYT